This TCR beta chain was captured in a study of T-cell reconstitution after alpha-beta-depleted transplantation in children. Using unique molecular identifiers, the investigators prepared the TCRbeta library. MiXCR, run by TCRdb on the PCR reads, gives a single entry per CDR3 protein. Among around 700,000 distinct CDR3 sequences listed, around 13% were seen once. Whole-study findings and limits: Several hundred rapidly expanded clones from non-depleted graft cells reportedly supplied alpha-beta T cells about two months post-transplant. Day-60 TCRbeta diversity that was high in some patients was derived from surviving recipient T cells and thymic progenitors. Among T cells one year after transplant, newly produced cells accounted for most counts and diversity.

The CDR3 has 15 residues. J gave up 3 bases and V 3 bases, and 7 bases lay outside the gene matches. The germline V gene has CDR1 SGHTA and CDR2 FQGNSA. In the case of this clonotype: Its antigen is as yet unknown.

The chain couples TRBV7-2 to TRBJ1-1; 7 bases are a match to TRBD1. The source was PBMCs, collected before TCRalphabeta/CD19-depleted stem cell transplant. The sequence came from a girl aged 2 to 10 with congenital amegakaryocytic thrombocytopenia, due to receive a stem cell transplant. Here the CDR3 DNA reads TGTGCCAGCAGCTTTCTAGGGGGCCAATACACTGAAGCTTTCTTT. Translation gives CASSFLGGQYTEAFF.